This entry is about one T cell receptor beta chain. Its antigen remains unidentified. Nothing much larger sits one base from this clone, and base qualities are not available. Looking up the germline V gene (reference sequence) yields CDR1 SSHAT and CDR2 FNYEAQ. From the cysteine through the phenylalanine, the CDR3 covers 14 amino acids. The DNA shown is the 42-base CDR3, in frame from base 1. These data belong to a study of CD8+CD57+ T cells in acquired aplastic anemia listed by TCRdb under 2018. Context from the whole study: A mean of around 3 ug of DNA, ranging from about 0.2 to 27.4 ug, was extracted from sorted CD4+ and CD8+ cells. CD8+CD57+ expansion was defined as a frequency above the mean frequency observed in healthy subjects. What the research found in general, with its limitations: Although 25 to 30 CD8+ CDR3 sequences were shared by patients and controls, these sequences appeared highly expressed in patients and within the immunodominant clones of patients. Patients and healthy controls showed no significant difference in CD8+ Simpson's diversity (P=0.060).

Genomic DNA was used as template for profiling of TCR beta VDJ combinations and CDR3 sequences. An Illumina HiSeq 2000 was the platform used for TCR repertoire sequencing. In the paper's pipeline: Repertoires were assessed using TRBV/TRBJ rearrangement plots, CDR3 size and DJ length profiles, and Simpson's diversity index. The immunodominant clone was defined as the most abundant DNA sequence in deep sequencing data. CDR3 amino acid sequences were checked for sharing between subjects and were compared against published repertoires and the VDJdb database. TCRdb ran its own pipeline on the public reads, namely fastp trimming at Q25 and MiXCR clone calling, and kept in-frame beta chains. When rows share a CDR3 protein, they turn into one entry using the most common DNA and genes. TCRdb assigned the V and J calls; the authors' analysis was not used. The sample table shows 200,000 to 300,000 distinct CDR3 sequences, and approximately 79% are seen once. Jointly, the top ten make up 35% to 50% of the sample.

Expansion of CD8+CD57+ cells had been shown by flow cytometry in the patients chosen for sequencing. All patients had severe acquired aplastic anemia diagnosed by International Study of Aplastic Anemia and Agranulocytosis and Camitta criteria. No patient had received any therapy when blood was sampled. In the study, sorted CD4+ and CD8+ blood T cells from patients with severe aplastic anemia and from healthy subjects underwent deep sequencing of TCR repertoires. Patients were enrolled under clinicaltrials.gov protocols 00001620, 01623167, 00001397, 00071045, 00081523 and 00961064 in the USA. Ficoll-Paque density gradient centrifugation was used to isolate peripheral blood mononuclear cells. Before DNA was extracted, CD4+ and CD8+ T cells were sorted using either FACS or magnetic beads.

The sequence links TRBV7-7 to TRBJ2-7, and TRBD2 matches 7 of the central bases. The source material was sorted CD4+, CD8+, or CD8+CD57+ T cells (not recorded which) from PBMCs. The TCR originated in a human donor with aplastic anemia. The CDR3 here reads CAPSGRGLAFEQYF. The DNA sequence is as follows: TGTGCTCCTAGCGGCCGGGGCCTAGCCTTCGAGCAGTACTTC.